This T cell receptor (beta chain) comes out of a study of T cells expressing NK-cell markers. Whole-study findings and limits: Each of about 6 donors carried dominant NKG2C+ clonotypes accounting for roughly 1.0-7.5% of CD8+ T cells.

Libraries used 5'RACE template switching adding universal primer site and UMIs. Following a re-call of the 5' RACE reads, TCRdb has one entry per CDR3 protein and lacks DNA. The listing contains 350,000 to 400,000 distinct CDR3 sequences. The CDR3 spans 15 residues. Germline CDR1 is SGHRS and CDR2 is YFSETQ. A word on this clonotype: Antigen specificity is unknown.

This clonotype originated in a woman aged 45-60 years in good health. The material sequenced was blood T cells: a sorted CD56 or NKG2C T cell subset, CD4+ or CD8+ T cells, or bulk PBMC T cells (not recorded which). This chain links TRBV5-1 with TRBJ2-1; TCRdb lists TRBD2, though no DNA is available to test this call. CDR3 residues: CASSPMPSGANEQFF.